Each of the 9 T cell receptor beta chains below was sequenced from the same sample in a study of blood T cell repertoires in COVID-19. Sequenced by immunoSEQ multiplex PCR; TCRdb stores in-frame clones only, minus some. The sample has roughly 110,000 clones, 75% to 90% seen once. Source material: peripheral blood. The receptor set was obtained from a human donor with acute or convalescent COVID-19. The donor label of this sample is uncertain.

The genes are TRBV4-3 and TRBJ2-5, with 11 bases that match TRBD1. Trimming at V came to 0 bases and at J to 5 bases, leaving 5 bases not matched to a gene. Germline lookup yields CDR1 LGHNA and CDR2 YSLEER. CDR3 length equals 16 residues. The chain's CDR3 is CASSQDRTGGGETQYF. The DNA for the CDR3 is TGCGCCAGCAGCCAAGATCGGACAGGGGGCGGGGAGACCCAGTACTTC.

This clone has just one count. The chain joins TRBV18 to TRBJ1-3, with D uncertain. Germline V gene data show CDR1 as KGHSH and CDR2 as LQKENI. Trimming shortened V by 4 bases and J by 6 bases, and 10 bases separated the two germline ends. This CDR3 spans 13 amino acids. The CDR3 DNA reads as TGTGCCAGCTCACGAGACGGGGAAAACACCATATATTTT. Protein: CASSRDGENTIYF.

V and J are TRBV5-1 and TRBJ1-5; TRBD1 aligns across 7 bases. CDR3 size: 15 residues. V lost 0 bases to trimming and J lost 2 bases; unmatched junction nucleotides: 2. Germline V gives CDR1 SGHRS, CDR2 YFSETQ. This chain's CDR3 is CASSLGQGGNQPQHF. CDR3 sequence (DNA): TGCGCCAGCAGCTTGGGACAGGGTGGCAATCAGCCCCAGCATTTT.

This chain connects TRBV5-1 to TRBJ1-1, with D possibly being TRBD1 (5 bases). The V gene lost 6 bases and the J gene lost 3 bases, with 12 bases spanning the gap. CDR3 length: 13 amino acids. CDR1 and CDR2 (germline): SGHRS, YFSETQ. The DNA for the CDR3 is TGCGCCAGCACCGAACAGGTAGACACTGAAGCTTTCTTT. This codes for CASTEQVDTEAFF.

The chain is built from TRBV28 and TRBJ1-4; 9 bases fit TRBD1. J lost 7 bases, V lost 7 bases, and 13 bases had no gene match. CDR1 and CDR2 (germline): MDHEN, SYDVKM. The CDR3 runs to 16 residues. This CDR3 reads CASMGIGTGRIEKLFF. In DNA, the CDR3 is TGTGCCAGCATGGGAATCGGGACAGGGAGGATTGAAAAACTGTTTTTT.

The chain is built from TRBV3-1 (or the pseudogene TRBV3-2) and TRBJ2-1; D possibly corresponds to TRBD2 (5 bases). The CDR3 is made up of 16 amino acids. V lost 0 bases and J 0 bases, leaving 9 bases between the germline ends. Germline loops: CDR1 LGHDT, CDR2 YNNKEL (reference sequence). CDR3 nucleotide sequence: TGTGCCAGCAGCCAAGACCCGGGGAGCTCCTACAATGAGCAGTTCTTC. This translates into CASSQDPGSSYNEQFF.

CDR3 sequence (DNA): TGTGCCAGCAGTTACACCCTTCAGGGAAGCTATGGCTACACCTTC. It codes for CASSYTLQGSYGYTF. V and J are TRBV6-5 and TRBJ1-2, with D perhaps TRBD1 (5 bases). CDR1 and CDR2 (germline): MNHEY, SVGAGI. The CDR3 contains 15 residues. With 2 bases removed from V and 4 bases from J, the gap between germline ends came to 14 bases.

This clone was detected once. The chain combines TRBV6-2 or TRBV6-3 with TRBJ2-1, with 13 bases identical to TRBD2. J gave up 7 bases and V 0 bases, and 6 bases lay outside the gene matches. The CDR3 length is 17 residues. The germline V gene encodes CDR1 MNHEY and CDR2 SVGEGT. CDR3 loop: CASSYSITSGRENEQFF. The CDR3 bases are TGTGCCAGCAGTTACTCGATAACTAGCGGGAGGGAAAATGAGCAGTTCTTC.

The chain links TRBV7-9 to TRBJ2-3; 10 positions agree with TRBD2. V trimming: 3 bases; J trimming: 1 base; junction bases outside the gene matches: 1. The CDR3 sequence is 15 residues long. Germline assignment: CDR1 SEHNR and CDR2 FQNEAQ (reference sequence). In DNA, the CDR3 is TGTGCCAGCAGCTTTAGCGGGAGGCGCACAGATACGCAGTATTTT. As protein: CASSFSGRRTDTQYF.